This is a list of T cell receptor beta chains from one sample in a study of radiation and T cells in renal cell carcinoma. Only in-frame clones appear in the TCRdb table, and some are missing; sequencing was by immunoSEQ multiplex PCR. The sample carries fewer than 80,000 clones, approximately 87% recorded once. Sequenced material: blood, taken from a patient whose treatment included radiotherapy and nephrectomy. The receptors originated from a woman between 55 and 75 years old with renal cell carcinoma. Each CDR3 is given without its conserved first and last residue. D genes are given only for firm matches. Only part of the rows carry a size: once, few, many, or a class if the clone is expanded.

clone_size,d_call,v_call,cdr3_aa
.,.,TRBV9,ASSGFSSGNTIY
.,.,TRBV28,ASSPNLNGGRYGYT
.,TRBD1,TRBV29-1,SAQAGTDSYNEQF
.,.,TRBV29-1,GGWSGNTIY
.,.,TRBV7-9,ASSRGTFRTYNEQF
.,TRBD2,TRBV7-9,ASSLALAGGREQF
few,TRBD2,TRBV4-2,ASSQSGRRVGNEQF
.,.,TRBV10-3,AISESGSGNTIY
.,TRBD1,TRBV11-3,ASSSRQGGTGELF
few,TRBD1,TRBV30,AWRLQGAREKLF
.,.,TRBV4-1,ASSQEPRGFPPYGYT
.,.,TRBV11-2,ASSPLASAIQETQY
.,.,TRBV2,ASSESTTEAF
.,TRBD2,TRBV6-5,ASSYSVPGGGYEQY
once,.,TRBV9,ASSVKEGASTDTQY
.,TRBD1,TRBV7-2,ASSTRQGFGELF
few,TRBD2,TRBV9,ASSVERGSTDTQY
few,.,TRBV28,ATGGEGRHQPQH
.,.,TRBV30,AWSERGQDEQY
.,TRBD1,TRBV5-4,ASRAQGAGTDTQY
.,.,TRBV4-1,ASSQEHYPGANVLT
.,.,TRBV27,ASAGGNQPQH
.,.,TRBV5-1,ASSVDGYTGELF
.,TRBD1,TRBV29-1,SVVVTGGGTDTQY
.,.,TRBV5-4,ASSLAGSQETQY
.,.,TRBV6-5,ASSYSIADQPQH
.,.,TRBV15,ATSRDSTPYGYT
.,.,TRBV5-5,ASSLDPGTYEQY
few,.,TRBV5-1,ASSGSDWAVGSDT